The text below deals with one T cell receptor (beta chain). Its antigen is undetermined. This entry comes from a study of cytomegalovirus exposure and HLA in healthy donors. Study observations and caveats: A prior analysis recorded that most TCR beta V segments were productive about 87% or about 30% of the time.

PCR primers comprised 60 Vbeta and 13 Jbeta primers. Profiling relied on immunoSEQ multiplex PCR, and the TCRdb table lists in-frame clones only, not all of them. The sample records about 120,000 clones, 7% to 9.5% being singletons. This TCR was sampled from a middle-aged woman in good health and CMV-seropositive. The source material was PBMCs.

The CDR3 reads CASSSPGGSYNEQFF. CDR3 nucleotides: TGCGCCAGCAGCTCTCCAGGGGGATCCTACAATGAGCAGTTCTTC. The V call is TRBV5-1, the J call TRBJ2-1; 7 nucleotides match TRBD1. The germline CDR1 and CDR2 sequences are SGHRS and YFSETQ. Losses at the gene ends were 3 bases for V and 1 base for J; bases not matched to a gene: 4. The CDR3 is made up of 15 amino acids.